This TCR beta chain was sequenced in a study of T cell responses to AZD1222 COVID-19 vaccine. Trimming took 1 base from V and 3 from J; bases not matched to a gene: 1. The CDR3 sequence is 15 residues long. Germline values: CDR1 SGHAT, CDR2 FQDESV (reference sequence). Data came from immunoSEQ multiplex PCR; TCRdb stores just in-frame clones and leaves some out. This table holds 85,000 to 90,000 clones, under 95% found once. The study's findings and limits: The breadth and depth of Spike-specific TCRs increased once two AZD1222 doses had been given.

This clone has only one observation. Its antigen is undetermined. The sequence was obtained from an adult in good health. The specimen was peripheral blood, collected on day 0 of MenACWY control vaccination. J is TRBJ2-3 and V is TRBV11-1, with 10 positions matching TRBD1. The CDR3 DNA is TGTGCCAGCAGCTTAGGGACAGGGGGTACAGATACGCAGTATTTT. Amino acids: CASSLGTGGTDTQYF.